Listed here are 2 T cell receptor beta chains from one sample, sequenced in a study of control samples from healthy donors and cancer patients. Using immunoSEQ multiplex PCR, the repertoire was profiled, and TCRdb retains in-frame clones only, with some absent. The table has about 120,000 clones, approximately 88% seen once; the top ten hold almost 40%. The sequenced sample consisted of blood. The receptor source for this set is a man in his forties or fifties in good health.

The gene calls are TRBV9 and TRBJ2-2; 7 bases are a match to TRBD2. The germline V gene encodes CDR1 SGDLS and CDR2 YYNGEE. The CDR3 covers 14 residues. J was trimmed by 6 bases and V by 3 bases; bases with no gene match: 5. In DNA form, the CDR3 reads TGTGCCAGCAGCGAAGGGGAGGGTTCCGGGGAGCTGTTTTTT. Protein: CASSEGEGSGELFF.

This clone occurred once. The rearrangement links TRBV3-1 (or the pseudogene TRBV3-2) to TRBJ1-1; the D is unclear. The CDR3 spans 12 residues. CDR1 LGHDT and CDR2 YNNKEL come from the germline V gene (reference sequence). V was trimmed by 4 bases and J by 1 base, leaving 4 bases between them. The CDR3 DNA follows: TGTGCCAGCAGCCCCACGAACACTGAAGCTTTCTTT. Amino acids: CASSPTNTEAFF.